Sequencing of this T cell receptor (beta chain) was carried out in a study of molecular identifiers for immune sequencing clone quantification. Background on the study: Five portions were made in replicates from RNA of about 21,000 or 97,000 naive CD8 cells, and four underwent sequencing. Whole-study results and caveats: Clones above 20 RNA copies held over 98% of effector molecules, under 1% in naive cells.

Preparation of naive CD8 libraries involved roughly 19,000 to 1,100,000 sorted cells and 10%, 30% or 50% RNA. Sorting was used to obtain naive CD8 T cells (CD8+CD4-CCR7+CD45RA+). TCRdb re-derived calls from the PCR reads in MiXCR, one entry per CDR3 protein. The sample has about 500,000 distinct CDR3 sequences; under 30% are singletons. In regard to this clonotype: What it binds is not known.

The sample comprised naive CD8+ T cells from blood, with Jurkat cell RNA spiked in. Noted subset: FACS-sorted CD8+CD4-CCR7+CD45RA+ naive T cells. The TCR was taken from a human donor in good health. Some libraries in this study had Jurkat cell RNA spiked in.

The CDR3 region has the DNA TGCAGTGCTGCGGGACTAGGGAGATACGGCACCGGGGAGCTGTTTTTT. Translating it yields CSAAGLGRYGTGELFF. The rearrangement joins TRBV20-1 to TRBJ2-2, with 8 positions matching TRBD2. This CDR3 is 16 amino acids long. The germline gives CDR1 DFQATT, CDR2 SNEGSKA (reference sequence). V trimming: 5 bases; J trimming: 4 bases; junction bases outside the gene matches: 12.